The 7 T cell receptor beta chains below all came from one sample that was sequenced in a study of PD-1 blockade in classical Hodgkin lymphoma. Relapse after autologous stem cell transplantation occurred in every patient, and brentuximab vedotin exposure varied. This table comes from immunoSEQ multiplex PCR, and its TCRdb copy is limited to in-frame clones, with some not included. The sample comprises fewer than 100,000 clones, more than 90% of which are singletons, and 2.8% rests with the top ten. The sample was peripheral blood mononuclear cells (PBMCs), taken at baseline. The receptors were gathered from a human donor with classical Hodgkin lymphoma.

The V gene is TRBV27, the J gene TRBJ2-7, with D hard to call. The V gene lost 5 bases and the J gene lost 2 bases, with 10 bases spanning the gap. The CDR3 extends over 13 amino acids. Germline assignment: CDR1 MNHEY and CDR2 SMNVEV (reference sequence). The CDR3 nucleotides read TGTGCCAGCAGTCGATCCAGCGCCTACGAGCAGTACTTC. Encoded protein: CASSRSSAYEQYF.

The rearrangement links TRBV9 to TRBJ1-2; possibly TRBD1 for D (5 bases). Germline assignment: CDR1 SGDLS and CDR2 YYNGEE. The CDR3 runs 14 residues. The germline V and J ends were trimmed by 4 bases and 4 bases, with 14 bases remaining between them. The CDR3 region is CASSPATDLYGYTF. The CDR3 DNA follows: TGTGCCAGCAGCCCCGCGACAGACCTCTATGGCTACACCTTC.

The CDR3 protein is CASSPIPGIGSHEQYF. Written as DNA, the CDR3 is TGTGCCAGCAGCCCAATTCCGGGGATCGGGTCTCACGAGCAGTACTTC. The V gene is TRBV11-1, the J gene TRBJ2-7; a possible D gene is TRBD2 (5 bases). Germline V gives CDR1 SGHAT, CDR2 FQDESV (reference sequence). The CDR3 has 16 residues. Trimming shortened V by 5 bases and J by 5 bases, and 22 bases separated the two germline ends. The full variable domain, with the rest looked up from reference TRBV11-1 and TRBJ2-7, is EAEVAQSPRYKITEKSQAVAFWCDPISGHATLYWYRQILGQGPELLVQFQDESVVDDSQLPKDRFSAERLKGVDSTLKIQPAELGDSAMYLCASSPIPGIGSHEQYFGPGTRLTVT.

V is TRBV6-6 and J is TRBJ1-3; D ambiguous. Trimming removed 9 bases at V and 4 bases at J, with 16 bases between. Germline V gene sequence: CDR1 MNHNY, CDR2 SVGAGI (reference sequence). This CDR3 region has 14 residues. The DNA of the CDR3 is TGTGCCAGTCGAGCGGGATATAACGGAAACACCATATATTTT. It is translated as CASRAGYNGNTIYF.

The chain uses TRBV27 and TRBJ2-3; D possibly corresponds to TRBD2 (7 bases). Germline CDR1 reads MNHEY; CDR2 reads SMNVEV (reference sequence). Trimming stripped 2 bases from V and 6 bases from J, with 18 bases between. This CDR3 has 16 residues. The CDR3 reads CASSLNSGRGFDTQYF. CDR3 in DNA: TGTGCCAGCAGTTTAAATTCGGGGAGGGGGTTTGATACGCAGTATTTT.

This chain links TRBV5-5 with TRBJ2-7; D perhaps matches TRBD2 (5 bases). Per germline, CDR1 SGHKS and CDR2 YYEKEE (reference sequence). The V gene lost 2 bases and the J gene lost 2 bases, with 14 bases spanning the gap. The CDR3 runs 15 residues. The CDR3 loop is CASSLEGSSPYEQYF. The CDR3 DNA reads as TGTGCCAGCAGCTTAGAGGGTTCGTCACCCTACGAGCAGTACTTC.

This chain links TRBV27 with TRBJ2-7, with TRBD2 matching over 15 bases. Trimming removed 5 bases from V and 4 bases from J; junction bases left unmatched: 15. The CDR3 spans 19 residues. The germline V gene has CDR1 MNHEY and CDR2 SMNVEV (reference sequence). CDR3 sequence (DNA): TGTGCCAGCAGTATATTGGGACTAGCGGGAGGTTCCTCTTCATACGAGCAGTACTTC. Amino acids: CASSILGLAGGSSSYEQYF.